One sample yielded the 21 T cell receptor beta chains listed below, sequenced in a study of cytomegalovirus exposure and HLA in healthy donors (dated by TCRdb to about 2017). The library was made by the immunoSEQ multiplex PCR assay. A mixture of 60 forward primers for TCR Vbeta segments and 13 reverse primers for TCR Jbeta segments was used in the multiplex PCR. Entries here come from immuneACCESS through TCRdb and include only in-frame sequences with V and J called. Some clones fail to appear in such tables; in the studies checked, an unresolved V gene covers under half of the shortfall, and the cause of the remainder is unknown. The table for this sample lists 90,000 to 120,000 clones; about 81% of them were counted only once. 2% to 3% of the sample is taken by the ten largest. The sequenced material came from PBMCs. These receptor sequences come from a man aged 30 to 45 in good health and CMV-seropositive.

The CDR3 sequence is CASSASVDARDPWPQYF. CDR3 in DNA: TGTGCCAGCAGCGCCTCAGTTGACGCCAGGGATCCCTGGCCCCAGTACTTC. The chain couples TRBV5-4 to TRBJ2-5, with TRBD1 as a possible D gene (5 bases). Between the trimmed V and J ends, which lost 4 bases and 9 bases, there was a span of 28 bases. The CDR3 has 17 residues. From germline, CDR1 is SGHNT and CDR2 YYREEE (reference sequence).

The J gene is TRBJ2-7, the V gene TRBV5-1; TRBD2 agrees at 11 bases. V was clipped by 0 bases and J by 5 bases; unmatched bases: 16. Germline V gene lookup returns CDR1 SGHRS and CDR2 YFSETQ. The length of the CDR3 is 19 residues. This CDR3 reads CASSLGSGGASGLYHEQYF. Written as DNA, the CDR3 is TGCGCCAGCAGCTTGGGTAGCGGGGGGGCCTCGGGGCTTTACCACGAGCAGTACTTC. Supplemented by reference TRBV5-1 and TRBJ2-7, the full variable domain reads KAGVTQTPRYLIKTRGQQVTLSCSPISGHRSVSWYQQTPGQGLQFLFEYFSETQRNKGNFPGRFSGRQFSNSRSEMNVSTLELGDSALYLCASSLGSGGASGLYHEQYFGPGTRLTVT.

The chain joins TRBV5-1 to TRBJ2-5; 7 nucleotides line up with TRBD1. V lost 4 bases and J lost 3; bases outside the gene matches: 3. The CDR3 runs to 13 residues. Germline V gene data show CDR1 as SGHRS and CDR2 as YFSETQ. CDR3 residues: CASSGGQKETQYF. DNA for the CDR3: TGCGCCAGCAGCGGGGGACAGAAAGAGACCCAGTACTTC.

V gene TRBV5-8 combines with J gene TRBJ1-5; D remains ambiguous. Deletions cut 4 bases from V and 0 bases from J, with 14 bases between. Germline loops: CDR1 SGHTS, CDR2 YDEGEE. The CDR3 runs 16 residues. The CDR3 spells CASSPVTPRSNQPQHF. In DNA form, the CDR3 reads TGTGCCAGCAGCCCCGTTACACCCCGTAGCAATCAGCCCCAGCATTTT.

The chain combines TRBV5-5 with TRBJ2-7; D perhaps matches TRBD1 (5 bases). CDR3 length: 15 residues. Germline loops: CDR1 SGHKS, CDR2 YYEKEE (reference sequence). Trimming stripped 2 bases from V and 4 bases from J, with 16 bases between. CDR3 in DNA: TGTGCCAGCAGCTTATCCCCAGGGTTGGGTTACGAGCAGTACTTC. Its translation is CASSLSPGLGYEQYF.

In the case of this clone: Germline is not matched at one junction end, which may reflect a read error. The chain uses TRBV9 and TRBJ1-2; weak D call: TRBD1 (6 bases). The CDR3 is 13 amino acids. CDR1 and CDR2 (germline): SGDLS, YYNGEE. The CDR3 protein is CASSVAGEGGYIF. The DNA for the CDR3 is TGTGCCAGCAGCGTAGCAGGGGAAGGTGGCTACATCTTC.

This sequence joins TRBV6-4 and TRBJ1-1; D is uncertain. Deletions cut 3 bases from V and 5 bases from J, with 10 bases between. The CDR3 runs 13 residues. CDR1 and CDR2 from the germline V gene are MRHNA and SNTAGT. In DNA, the CDR3 is TGTGCCAGCAGTGAAGTCAGAGGGACTGAAGCTTTCTTT. Translated, it gives CASSEVRGTEAFF.

V and J are TRBV7-9 and TRBJ1-5; possible D gene TRBD1, 5 bases. CDR3 length equals 15 residues. Per germline, CDR1 SEHNR and CDR2 FQNEAQ (reference sequence). Trimming cost V 1 base and J 3 bases, with 10 bases left between them. The DNA for the CDR3 is TGTGCCAGCAGCTTAGAGCCAGGGAACAATCAGCCCCAGCATTTT. Translating gives CASSLEPGNNQPQHF.

This clone was recorded a few times. J is TRBJ2-5 and V is TRBV2; 12 bases match TRBD2. The length of the CDR3 is 16 residues. Germline loops: CDR1 SNHLY, CDR2 FYNNEI. After removal of 3 bases from V and 5 bases from J, the junction contained 7 bases not matched to a gene. The CDR3 region is CASSEWSSGGAETQYF. CDR3 DNA sequence: TGTGCCAGCAGTGAGTGGTCTAGCGGGGGGGCGGAGACCCAGTACTTC. Supplemented by reference TRBV2 and TRBJ2-5, the full variable domain reads EPEVTQTPSHQVTQMGQEVILRCVPISNHLYFYWYRQILGQKVEFLVSFYNNEISEKSEIFDDQFSVERPDGSNFTLKIRSTKLEDSAMYFCASSEWSSGGAETQYFGPGTRLLVL.

The CDR3 DNA reads as TGTGCCAGCCACGGGACTTCCAGTTACGAGCAGTACTTC. Translating gives CASHGTSSYEQYF. The chain combines TRBV2 with TRBJ2-7; the D gene is possibly TRBD2 (6 bases). With 8 bases removed from V and 4 bases from J, the gap between germline ends came to 15 bases. The CDR3 covers 13 residues. CDR1 and CDR2 (germline): SNHLY, FYNNEI.

This clone came up a few times. The chain joins TRBV29-1 to TRBJ2-5; 14 nucleotides match TRBD2. V shed 4 bases, J shed 13 bases, and the junction held 5 bases outside the gene matches. Germline lookup yields CDR1 SQVTM and CDR2 ANQGSEA. The CDR3 is 12 residues long. CDR3 sequence: CSVGGLAGAMYF. The CDR3 DNA follows: TGCAGCGTTGGGGGACTAGCGGGGGCCATGTACTTC. The variable domain in full, completed from reference TRBV29-1 and TRBJ2-5, reads SAVISQKPSRDICQRGTSLTIQCQVDSQVTMMFWYRQQPGQSLTLIATANQGSEATYESGFVIDKFPISRPNLTFSTLTVSNMSPEDSSIYLCSVGGLAGAMYFGPGTRLLVL.

This clone was picked up a small number of times. This chain uses TRBV6-1 with TRBJ2-1; 12 nucleotides line up with TRBD1. This CDR3 spans 16 amino acids. Germline V lookup: CDR1 MNHNS, CDR2 SASEGT. V gave up 0 bases and J gave up 8 bases; unmatched junction bases: 5. Written as DNA, the CDR3 is TGTGCCAGCAGTGAAGCGCCGGGACAGGGGGCGTATGAGCAGTTCTTC. Its translation is CASSEAPGQGAYEQFF.

This clone was seen once. V is TRBV5-4 and J is TRBJ1-6, with D possibly matching TRBD1 (5 bases). The CDR3 spans 16 residues. The V and J ends lost 4 bases and 6 bases respectively, with 17 bases between them. Germline values: CDR1 SGHNT, CDR2 YYREEE (reference sequence). The CDR3 DNA sequence: TGTGCCAGCAGCCACGACTCCGGGGGGGGTAATTCACCCCTCCACTTT. This encodes CASSHDSGGGNSPLHF.

The chain combines TRBV7-2 with TRBJ2-2; 10 bases line up with TRBD1. The V gene end was trimmed by 1 base and the J gene end by 9 bases; junction bases not matched to a gene: 2. This CDR3 comprises 14 residues. Germline V gene sequence: CDR1 SGHTA, CDR2 FQGNSA. CDR3 region: CASSLGDRGRELFF. The CDR3 DNA follows: TGTGCCAGCAGCTTAGGAGACAGGGGGCGGGAGCTGTTTTTT.

Only a few counts were recorded for this clone. CDR3 sequence (DNA): TGCGCCAGCCAATCAGGGCCCGAGTCCGGGGAGCTGTTTTTT. It translates to CASQSGPESGELFF. The chain has TRBV5-1 and TRBJ2-2, with D maybe TRBD1 (5 bases). The length of the CDR3 is 14 residues. From germline, CDR1 is SGHRS and CDR2 YFSETQ. The V end was cut by 7 bases, the J end by 6 bases, with 16 bases between.

This chain uses TRBV2 with TRBJ2-5, with a tentative D call TRBD2 (5 bases). CDR1 SNHLY and CDR2 FYNNEI come from the germline V gene. The V end lost 6 bases, the J end lost 1 base, and 15 bases lay between the germline ends. The length of the CDR3 is 15 residues. The CDR3 DNA follows: TGTGCCAGCAGGGGCTGGACTGGACCCCAAGAGACCCAGTACTTC. Amino acids: CASRGWTGPQETQYF.

The J gene is TRBJ2-5, the V gene TRBV5-4, with 9 bases fitting TRBD1. The V and J ends lost 4 bases and 5 bases, in that order; junction bases with no gene match: 6. CDR1 is SGHNT and CDR2 is YYREEE in the germline V gene (reference sequence). The CDR3 has 14 amino acids. CDR3 sequence (DNA): TGTGCCAGCAGCACCGGGACAGGGCACGAGACCCAGTACTTC. It is translated as CASSTGTGHETQYF. Together with reference TRBV5-4 and TRBJ2-5, the CDR3 gives the full variable domain: ETGVTQSPTHLIKTRGQQVTLRCSSQSGHNTVSWYQQALGQGPQFIFQYYREEENGRGNFPPRFSGLQFPNYSSELNVNALELDDSALYLCASSTGTGHETQYFGPGTRLLVL.

This chain uses TRBV18 with TRBJ1-5; D not certain. V was clipped by 2 bases and J by 15 bases, with 17 bases between them. The CDR3 totals 13 residues. Germline V gene data show CDR1 as KGHSH and CDR2 as LQKENI. The DNA for the CDR3 is TGTGCCAGCTCACCAGATGAGATGGAGGCGAGGCATTTT. Encoded protein: CASSPDEMEARHF.

The chain recombines TRBV5-4 with TRBJ2-7, with D tentatively TRBD2 (5 bases). Germline V gene lookup returns CDR1 SGHNT and CDR2 YYREEE (reference sequence). Trimming removed 0 bases from V and 3 bases from J, with 16 bases in between. CDR3 length: 16 residues. DNA for the CDR3: TGTGCCAGCAGCTTGGGTGAGGGTACGCCTTTCTACGAGCAGTACTTC. Translated: CASSLGEGTPFYEQYF. The full variable domain, with the rest looked up from reference TRBV5-4 and TRBJ2-7, is ETGVTQSPTHLIKTRGQQVTLRCSSQSGHNTVSWYQQALGQGPQFIFQYYREEENGRGNFPPRFSGLQFPNYSSELNVNALELDDSALYLCASSLGEGTPFYEQYFGPGTRLTVT.

V is TRBV6-1 and J is TRBJ1-2; 7 positions agree with TRBD1. V lost 7 bases and J lost 4; bases outside the gene matches: 9. CDR1 MNHNS and CDR2 SASEGT come from the germline V gene. The CDR3 is 14 amino acids. The CDR3 sequence is CASNPTGLRYGYTF. CDR3 sequence (DNA): TGTGCCAGCAACCCGACAGGGTTACGCTATGGCTACACCTTC.

V gene TRBV4-1 combines with J gene TRBJ2-7; TRBD2 matches at 15 bases. The CDR3 is made up of 16 amino acids. Germline loops: CDR1 MGHRA, CDR2 YSYEKL. V shed 5 bases, J shed 4 bases, and the junction held 6 bases outside the gene matches. CDR3 residues: CASSNGLAGGLYEQYF. In DNA form, the CDR3 reads TGCGCCAGCAGCAATGGACTAGCGGGGGGGCTTTACGAGCAGTACTTC.